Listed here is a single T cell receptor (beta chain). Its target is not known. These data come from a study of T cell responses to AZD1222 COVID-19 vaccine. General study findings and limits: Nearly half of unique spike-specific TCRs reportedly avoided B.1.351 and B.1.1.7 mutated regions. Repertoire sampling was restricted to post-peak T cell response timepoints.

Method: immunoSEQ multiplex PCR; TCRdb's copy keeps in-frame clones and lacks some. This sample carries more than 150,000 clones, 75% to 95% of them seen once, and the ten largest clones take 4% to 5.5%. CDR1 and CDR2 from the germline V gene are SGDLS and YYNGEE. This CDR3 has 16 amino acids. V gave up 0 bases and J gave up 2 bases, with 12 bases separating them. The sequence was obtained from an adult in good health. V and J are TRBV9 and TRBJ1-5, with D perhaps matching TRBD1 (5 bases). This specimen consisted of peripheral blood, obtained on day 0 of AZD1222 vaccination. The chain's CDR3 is CASSVEGTLGNQPQHF. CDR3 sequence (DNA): TGTGCCAGCAGCGTAGAGGGGACCCTTGGCAATCAGCCCCAGCATTTT.